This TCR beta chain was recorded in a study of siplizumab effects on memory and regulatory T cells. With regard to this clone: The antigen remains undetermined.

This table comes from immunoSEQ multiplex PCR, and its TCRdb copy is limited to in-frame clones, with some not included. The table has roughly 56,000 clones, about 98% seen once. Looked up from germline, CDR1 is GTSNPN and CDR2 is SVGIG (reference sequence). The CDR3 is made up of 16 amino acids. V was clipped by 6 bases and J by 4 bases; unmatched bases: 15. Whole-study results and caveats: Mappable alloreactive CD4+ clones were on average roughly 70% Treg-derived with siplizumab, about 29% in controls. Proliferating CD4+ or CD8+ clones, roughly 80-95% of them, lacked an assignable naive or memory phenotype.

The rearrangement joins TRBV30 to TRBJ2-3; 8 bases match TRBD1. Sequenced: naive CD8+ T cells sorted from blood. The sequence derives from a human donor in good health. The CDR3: CACAPGGGPPPDTQYF. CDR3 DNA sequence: TGTGCCTGCGCCCCAGGGGGCGGCCCCCCCCCAGATACGCAGTATTTT.